One T cell receptor (beta chain) is described in this entry. Its antigen is undetermined. Sorts performed in triplicate captured over 250,000 cells each from every CD8+ T cell subset. This sample is drawn from a study of CXCR3-negative and CXCR3-positive naive CD8 T cells. General study results and limits: TRBV-TRBJ usage was alike in naive CXCR3-negative and CXCR3-positive cells but differed in memory cells. CD5 surface expression was similar among naive subsets, and TCR strength was estimated by inference from TRB CDR3 properties. The TRB CDR3s that CXCR3-positive naive cells carried were more hydrophobic than those of CXCR3-negative naive cells.

The CDR3 covers 15 residues. Germline V gene data show CDR1 as SGHVS and CDR2 as FNYEAQ. The libraries of TRB cDNA were prepared using 5' RACE with UMI labels. Reprocessing the 5' RACE reads, TCRdb reports a single entry for every CDR3 protein and omits DNA. This table lists 75,000 to 100,000 distinct CDR3 sequences. The rearrangement links TRBV7-6 to TRBJ2-7; TCRdb gives TRBD1 as the D gene, but with no DNA this cannot be confirmed. The sequenced sample consisted of naive CXCR3+ CD8+ T cells from blood. Subset specified: CD45RO-CCR7+CD27+CD95- naive CD8+ T cells expressing CXCR3 (TNR3+). The TCR was taken from a human donor in good health. Some clones in this sample may be carry-over from other donors' samples. CDR3 in amino acids: CASSLETGVRIEQYF.